These 22 T cell receptor beta chains originate from one sample sequenced in a study of OX40 agonist ivuxolimab in advanced cancers. TCRdb's table, derived via immunoSEQ multiplex PCR, lists solely in-frame clones and lacks some. The sample has some 33,000 clones, roughly four fifths seen once. Material: CD4+ or CD8+ T cells sorted from blood, obtained in a trial of the OX40 agonist ivuxolimab. The receptors derive from an adult with an advanced solid tumor such as melanoma, head and neck, liver or kidney cancer.

The V and J genes are TRBV5-4 and TRBJ2-5, with D unclear. The CDR3 length is 13 residues. Per germline, CDR1 SGHNT and CDR2 YYREEE (reference sequence). Deletions cut 4 bases from V and 4 bases from J, with 11 bases between. CDR3 sequence: CASSGPPGETQYF. In DNA form, the CDR3 reads TGTGCCAGCAGCGGGCCTCCTGGAGAGACCCAGTACTTC. Filled out from reference TRBV5-4 and TRBJ2-5, the complete variable domain reads ETGVTQSPTHLIKTRGQQVTLRCSSQSGHNTVSWYQQALGQGPQFIFQYYREEENGRGNFPPRFSGLQFPNYSSELNVNALELDDSALYLCASSGPPGETQYFGPGTRLLVL.

The chain links TRBV4-1 to TRBJ1-3; TRBD1 matches at 7 bases. Germline V lookup: CDR1 MGHRA, CDR2 YSYEKL. CDR3 length: 17 residues. V trimming: 2 bases; J trimming: 0 bases; junction bases outside the gene matches: 7. CDR3 nucleotide sequence: TGCGCCAGCAGCCAAAAGGACAGGTCCGGCTCTGGAAACACCATATATTTT. As protein: CASSQKDRSGSGNTIYF.

The J gene is TRBJ2-1, the V gene TRBV5-1; D is possibly TRBD1 or TRBD2 (5 bases each). Germline assignment: CDR1 SGHRS and CDR2 YFSETQ. Trimming took off 3 bases at V and 7 bases at J, with 14 bases between the two ends. The CDR3 has 14 amino acids. In nucleotides, the CDR3 is TGCGCCAGCAGCTCGGAACGCTGGGGGAATGAGCAGTTCTTC. This translates into CASSSERWGNEQFF.

Notes on this clone: At one boundary the junction diverges from the germline segment, which might be a read error. This rearrangement joins TRBV7-8 to TRBJ1-1, with D possibly matching TRBD1 (6 bases). From germline, CDR1 is SGHVS and CDR2 FQNEAQ. The CDR3 is 14 amino acids. The CDR3 sequence: CASSIAQGRTEAFF. CDR3 coding DNA: TGTGCCAGCAGCATAGCCCAGGGGAGGACTGAAGCTTTCTTT.

The chain recombines TRBV19 with TRBJ1-6, with D possibly matching TRBD1 (5 bases). Germline V gives CDR1 LNHDA, CDR2 SQIVND (reference sequence). The V gene lost 9 bases and the J gene lost 7 bases, with 10 bases spanning the gap. There are 12 residues in the CDR3. In nucleotides, the CDR3 is TGTGCCAGCGGACATCTGAATTCACCCCTCCACTTT. This translates into CASGHLNSPLHF.

The rearrangement uses TRBV7-2 and TRBJ1-1, with 9 bases that match TRBD1. The CDR3 contains 15 residues. Trimming at V came to 4 bases and at J to 0 bases, leaving 3 bases not matched to a gene. Germline CDR1 reads SGHTA; CDR2 reads FQGNSA. This CDR3 is CASSSQGAMNTEAFF. The CDR3 DNA reads TGTGCCAGCAGCTCACAGGGGGCCATGAACACTGAAGCTTTCTTT.

The chain carries TRBV5-4 and TRBJ2-2; D possibly corresponds to TRBD2 (6 bases). The CDR3 is 14 amino acids. Germline V gene sequence: CDR1 SGHNT, CDR2 YYREEE (reference sequence). The ends were cut back, 2 bases at V and 5 bases at J, with 10 bases in the middle. This CDR3 is CASSLVGRTGELFF. In DNA form, the CDR3 reads TGTGCCAGCAGCTTAGTGGGGAGGACCGGGGAGCTGTTTTTT.

The rearrangement joins TRBV2 to TRBJ2-3; 8 bases agree with TRBD2. CDR3 size: 17 residues. The germline V gene has CDR1 SNHLY and CDR2 FYNNEI. V lost 2 bases to trimming and J lost 2 bases; unmatched junction nucleotides: 9. The CDR3 protein is CASSETPPGGVTDTQYF. As DNA, the CDR3 is TGTGCCAGCAGTGAAACCCCCCCGGGGGGGGTCACAGATACGCAGTATTTT.

This clone was detected once. This rearrangement joins TRBV7-9 to TRBJ2-5; possibly TRBD1 for D (5 bases). V was clipped by 8 bases and J by 3 bases, with 10 bases between them. The germline V gene has CDR1 SEHNR and CDR2 FQNEAQ (reference sequence). This CDR3 has 12 residues. CDR3 DNA: TGTGCCAGCCAGGGATCCGAAGAGACCCAGTACTTC. Protein: CASQGSEETQYF.

This clone rates as medium-sized. The genes are TRBV19 and TRBJ1-5; D gene unclear. CDR3 length equals 14 residues. Germline V gene lookup returns CDR1 LNHDA and CDR2 SQIVND (reference sequence). V was clipped by 2 bases and J by 9 bases, with 14 bases between them. CDR3 DNA sequence: TGTGCCAGTAGTATACCTCCTCCGGGGAGGCCCCAGCATTTT. Its translation is CASSIPPPGRPQHF.

The gene calls are TRBV5-1 and TRBJ2-3; D may be TRBD1 or TRBD2 (5 bases each). Trimming took off 0 bases at V and 2 bases at J, with 10 bases between the two ends. CDR1 SGHRS and CDR2 YFSETQ come from the germline V gene. The CDR3 loop spans 15 amino acids. CDR3 in amino acids: CASSLGGGNTDTQYF. The CDR3 DNA follows: TGCGCCAGCAGCTTGGGTGGGGGAAACACAGATACGCAGTATTTT. Based on the CDR3 plus reference TRBV5-1 and TRBJ2-3, the full variable domain is KAGVTQTPRYLIKTRGQQVTLSCSPISGHRSVSWYQQTPGQGLQFLFEYFSETQRNKGNFPGRFSGRQFSNSRSEMNVSTLELGDSALYLCASSLGGGNTDTQYFGPGTRLTVL.

This clone was detected once. The V call is TRBV28, the J call TRBJ2-1; perhaps TRBD2 as D (6 bases). Germline lookup yields CDR1 MDHEN and CDR2 SYDVKM. Trimming pared 7 bases from V and 0 bases from J, leaving 19 bases between. The CDR3 spans 17 residues. CDR3 protein: CASTGSGQPSSYNEQFF. The CDR3 DNA reads TGTGCCAGCACCGGGAGCGGGCAACCCAGCTCCTACAATGAGCAGTTCTTC.

About this clone: Mismatch with germline at one junction end may stem from a read error. The rearrangement uses TRBV27 and TRBJ2-1; D uncertain. This CDR3 region has 15 residues. In germline, CDR1 is MNHEY, CDR2 SMNVEV (reference sequence). CDR3 in DNA: TGTGCCAGCAGTTTTAAGGTGTCCTCCTCCAATGAGCAGTTCTTC. Protein: CASSFKVSSSNEQFF.

This chain uses TRBV7-3 with TRBJ2-3; D gene unclear. V dropped 4 bases and J dropped 3 bases, with 5 bases sitting between them. CDR1 and CDR2 from the germline V gene are SGHTA and FQGTGA. The CDR3 has 12 residues. This CDR3 is CASSSTTDTQYF. DNA of the CDR3: TGTGCCAGCAGCTCCACGACAGATACGCAGTATTTT.

Turning to this clone: Other DNA sequences in the same sample also yield this CDR3. The gene calls are TRBV6-5 and TRBJ1-1; tentative D call: TRBD1 (5 bases). V lost 4 bases to trimming and J lost 0 bases, with 9 bases between them. The CDR3 extends over 14 amino acids. Germline V gene data show CDR1 as MNHEY and CDR2 as SVGAGI. CDR3 residues: CASSLQGMNTEAFF. The CDR3 coding sequence is TGTGCCAGCAGTTTGCAGGGTATGAACACTGAAGCTTTCTTT.

CDR3 region: CASSPGGWNTEAFF. The DNA of the CDR3 is TGTGCCAGCAGCCCGGGAGGTTGGAACACTGAAGCTTTCTTT. The chain joins TRBV6-5 to TRBJ1-1; D remains ambiguous. From germline, CDR1 is MNHEY and CDR2 SVGAGI. This CDR3 comprises 14 residues. Trimming stripped 6 bases from V and 1 base from J, with 12 bases between.

The chain's CDR3 is CASSYAGTSADTQYF. The CDR3 coding sequence is TGTGCCAGCAGTTACGCCGGGACTAGCGCTGATACGCAGTATTTT. The chain is built from TRBV6-6 and TRBJ2-3; 10 bases align to TRBD2. CDR1 is MNHNY, CDR2 SVGAGI, per germline (reference sequence). This CDR3 has 15 amino acids. V shed 2 bases and J 6 bases; nucleotides not matched to a gene: 5.

This chain joins TRBV16 and TRBJ2-1, with 10 bases identical to TRBD2. CDR3 length: 14 residues. Germline V CDR1 and CDR2: KGHSY, FQNENV. V lost 3 bases to trimming and J lost 8 bases; unmatched junction nucleotides: 4. As DNA, the CDR3 is TGTGCCAGCAGCCAGTCTAGCGGGAGATATGAGCAGTTCTTC. This translates into CASSQSSGRYEQFF.

The chain joins TRBV4-3 to TRBJ2-7, with 12 positions matching TRBD2. V gave up 4 bases and J gave up 4 bases; unmatched junction bases: 8. The CDR3 spans 16 residues. From germline, CDR1 is LGHNA and CDR2 YSLEER. CDR3 sequence reads: CASSPGGLAGRYEQYF. DNA for the CDR3: TGCGCCAGCAGCCCGGGAGGACTAGCGGGGAGGTACGAGCAGTACTTC.

The chain has TRBV14 and TRBJ2-3; TRBD1 might be the D (6 bases). Germline values: CDR1 SGHDN, CDR2 FVKESK. This CDR3 spans 17 amino acids. V lost 1 base and J lost 5, with 19 bases in between. CDR3: CASSQVGRRADRDTQYF. The CDR3 bases are TGTGCCAGCAGCCAAGTCGGCAGGAGAGCGGACAGAGATACGCAGTATTTT.

V usage is TRBV12-5 and J usage is TRBJ1-2, with D tentatively TRBD1 (6 bases). This CDR3 has 14 amino acids. V was trimmed by 4 bases and J by 2 bases, leaving 11 bases between them. From germline, CDR1 is LGHNT and CDR2 FRNRAP. CDR3 DNA: TGTGCTAGTGGTTCCGACAGGACAAACTATGGCTACACCTTC. Its translation: CASGSDRTNYGYTF.

This chain links TRBV5-1 with TRBJ1-4, with 7 bases lining up with TRBD1. This CDR3 has 15 residues. V lost 4 bases, J lost 2 bases, and 5 bases stayed unmatched. Germline lookup yields CDR1 SGHRS and CDR2 YFSETQ. CDR3 residues: CASSDTGATNEKLFF. The CDR3 DNA follows: TGCGCCAGCAGCGATACAGGGGCCACTAATGAAAAACTGTTTTTT.